One sample yielded the 18 T cell receptor beta chains listed below, sequenced in a study of T-cell reconstitution after alpha-beta-depleted transplantation in children. Unique molecular identifiers tagged the TCRbeta library. TCRdb used MiXCR to reprocess the PCR reads, holding one entry per CDR3 protein. The repertoire holds about 72,000 distinct CDR3 sequences, about 7.3% seen once, with around 2.4% in the top ten. Sequenced here: PBMCs from the stem cell graft donor, sampled from the stem cell graft. These TCRs come from a human donor who donated a stem cell graft to a child with acute lymphoblastic leukemia.

This clonotype was found many times. The chain employs TRBV12-3 or TRBV12-4 and TRBJ2-2; the D gene is possibly TRBD2 (6 bases). There are 18 residues in the CDR3. Trimming cost V 3 bases and J 9 bases, with 26 bases left between them. The CDR3 loop reads CASSFARLASSDTWELFF. CDR3 nucleotide sequence: TGTGCCAGCAGTTTTGCCCGGCTAGCGAGCTCGGATACCTGGGAGCTGTTTTTT.

This clonotype has ten or more counts. The chain's CDR3 is CASSLEDSYYGYTF. CDR3 bases: TGTGCCAGCAGCTTGGAAGACAGCTACTATGGCTACACCTTC. The V call is TRBV7-2, the J call TRBJ1-2, with a tentative D call TRBD1 (5 bases). V was clipped by 3 bases and J by 3 bases, with 11 bases between them. This CDR3 spans 14 amino acids. The germline V gene encodes CDR1 SGHTA and CDR2 FQGNSA.

This clonotype was detected many times. V and J are TRBV5-1 and TRBJ1-5, with 8 bases matching TRBD1. CDR3 length: 17 residues. Looked up from germline, CDR1 is SGHRS and CDR2 is YFSETQ. With V trimmed by 2 bases and J by 2 bases, 9 bases remained unmatched. The DNA of the CDR3 is TGCGCCAGCAGCTTACTTCCGACAGGGGAGGGCAATCAGCCCCAGCATTTT. Its protein is CASSLLPTGEGNQPQHF.

The V and J genes are TRBV2 and TRBJ2-1; 12 positions match TRBD2. This CDR3 region has 17 residues. The germline V gene encodes CDR1 SNHLY and CDR2 FYNNEI. With 0 bases clipped from V and 5 bases from J, the junction kept 5 bases outside the gene matches. The DNA for the CDR3 is TGTGCCAGCAGTGAAGCGCTCCGACTAGCGGGGGACAATGAGCAGTTCTTC. It encodes CASSEALRLAGDNEQFF. The full variable domain, its missing parts supplied by reference TRBV2 and TRBJ2-1, is EPEVTQTPSHQVTQMGQEVILRCVPISNHLYFYWYRQILGQKVEFLVSFYNNEISEKSEIFDDQFSVERPDGSNFTLKIRSTKLEDSAMYFCASSEALRLAGDNEQFFGPGTRLTVL.

This clonotype was seen once. The chain is built from TRBV11-1 and TRBJ2-5; perhaps TRBD1 as D (6 bases). The CDR3 spans 14 residues. The V and J ends lost 5 bases and 4 bases respectively, with 14 bases between them. The germline gives CDR1 SGHAT, CDR2 FQDESV (reference sequence). The CDR3 DNA follows: TGTGCCAGCAGCCCAGGACAGTTGACAGAGACCCAGTACTTC. Translation gives CASSPGQLTETQYF.

At least ten counts were recorded for this clonotype. The chain links TRBV21-1 to TRBJ2-7; TRBD1, as called in the table, went unchecked against the DNA. TRBV21-1 is termed a pseudogene. There are 13 residues in the CDR3. In DNA, the CDR3 is TGTGCCAGCAGGACAGACAGGAACTACGAGCAGTACTTC. Translated, it gives CASRTDRNYEQYF.

Many counts were recorded for this clonotype. The rearrangement links TRBV6-5 to TRBJ2-3; 12 bases fit TRBD1. V was pared by 1 base and J by 4 bases, with 6 bases of the junction left unmatched. Germline V lookup: CDR1 MNHEY, CDR2 SVGAGI. The CDR3 is 17 amino acids. DNA for the CDR3: TGTGCCAGCAGTTACTTATCCGGGACAGGGGGCCCAGATACGCAGTATTTT. Protein sequence: CASSYLSGTGGPDTQYF.

This clonotype was observed many times. This chain uses TRBV9 with TRBJ2-1; D is perhaps TRBD1 (5 bases). The V end was cut by 5 bases, the J end by 5 bases, with 17 bases between. Germline V gene data show CDR1 as SGDLS and CDR2 as YYNGEE. The CDR3 loop spans 15 amino acids. CDR3 nucleotide sequence: TGTGCCAGCAGTTTCTGGGGCCGGTCCGACAATGAGCAGTTCTTC. As protein: CASSFWGRSDNEQFF.

This clonotype has just a few counts. The chain links TRBV19 to TRBJ2-4, with D hard to call. There are 15 residues in the CDR3. CDR1 LNHDA and CDR2 SQIVND come from the germline V gene (reference sequence). V gave up 6 bases and J gave up 0 bases, with 12 bases separating them. This CDR3 reads CASSLWDLAKNIQYF. The DNA of the CDR3 is TGTGCCAGTAGCCTCTGGGATCTAGCCAAAAACATTCAGTACTTC.

This clonotype has only a few counts. The rearrangement joins TRBV28 to TRBJ2-7; D is ambiguous. The CDR3 totals 15 residues. Trimming pared 3 bases from V and 6 bases from J, leaving 18 bases between. Germline V gives CDR1 MDHEN, CDR2 SYDVKM. CDR3 sequence (DNA): TGTGCCAGCAGTTTTTACAGCGAACCGACCGTCGAGCAGTACTTC. It codes for CASSFYSEPTVEQYF. Variable domain in full (rest from reference TRBV28 and TRBJ2-7): DVKVTQSSRYLVKRTGEKVFLECVQDMDHENMFWYRQDPGLGLRLIYFSYDVKMKEKGDIPEGYSVSREKKERFSLILESASTNQTSMYLCASSFYSEPTVEQYFGPGTRLTVT.

The V gene is TRBV10-3, the J gene TRBJ2-3; TRBD2 aligns across 10 bases. Germline CDR1 and CDR2: ENHRY and SYGVKD. The CDR3 is 18 amino acids. V gave up 8 bases and J gave up 4 bases; unmatched junction bases: 18. CDR3 in amino acids: CAICLISGGAVGSDTQYF. DNA of the CDR3: TGTGCCATCTGTTTAATAAGCGGGGGGGCCGTCGGATCAGATACGCAGTATTTT.

In its sample, this clonotype was seen many times. V is TRBV12-3 or TRBV12-4 and J is TRBJ2-3; 7 nucleotides match TRBD2. This CDR3 contains 18 residues. Trimming cost V 2 bases and J 1 base; bases outside gene matches: 12. CDR3 protein: CASSLPPGGTLGTDTQYF. As DNA, the CDR3 is TGTGCCAGCAGTTTACCGCCCGGGGGGACCCTGGGCACAGATACGCAGTATTTT.

The chain is built from TRBV9 and TRBJ1-6; no reliable D call. The CDR3 length is 14 residues. The V gene lost 0 bases and the J gene lost 7 bases, with 8 bases spanning the gap. From germline, CDR1 is SGDLS and CDR2 YYNGEE. CDR3 DNA sequence: TGTGCCAGCAGCGTAGAGAGGGAAAATTCACCCCTCCACTTT. It translates to CASSVERENSPLHF.

This clonotype came up a few times. The chain joins TRBV12-3 or TRBV12-4 to TRBJ2-5, with D possibly being TRBD1 (6 bases). The CDR3 is 18 residues long. With 5 bases removed from V and 1 base from J, the gap between germline ends came to 23 bases. CDR3: CASSPPGDKLGTQETQYF. The DNA of the CDR3 is TGTGCCAGCAGTCCCCCCGGGGACAAATTAGGGACCCAAGAGACCCAGTACTTC.

In its sample, this clonotype was seen many times. The chain links TRBV4-3 to TRBJ2-1, with D unclear. Trimming pared 3 bases from V and 7 bases from J, leaving 10 bases between. Germline loops: CDR1 LGHNA, CDR2 YSLEER. The CDR3 loop spans 13 amino acids. The CDR3 nucleotides are TGCGCCAGCAGCCAGTTTGGGATGAATGAGCAGTTCTTC. Its protein product is CASSQFGMNEQFF.

This clonotype was seen at least ten times. This chain uses TRBV5-1 with TRBJ2-5, with 12 bases aligning to TRBD1. The germline gives CDR1 SGHRS, CDR2 YFSETQ. V gave up 4 bases and J gave up 5 bases; unmatched junction bases: 12. CDR3 length: 17 residues. Here the CDR3 reads CASSANPGQGAGETQYF. The CDR3 DNA reads as TGCGCCAGCAGCGCAAATCCGGGACAGGGGGCAGGGGAGACCCAGTACTTC.

This clonotype was recorded a few times. The chain employs TRBV28 and TRBJ1-1; D uncertain. The V and J ends lost 3 bases and 0 bases respectively, with 11 bases between them. The germline gives CDR1 MDHEN, CDR2 SYDVKM. CDR3 size: 15 residues. The CDR3 region is CASSLASELNTEAFF. CDR3 sequence (DNA): TGTGCCAGCAGTTTGGCGTCAGAATTGAACACTGAAGCTTTCTTT.

This clonotype was seen repeatedly, ten times or more. This chain uses TRBV7-9 with TRBJ1-2, with D maybe TRBD1 (6 bases). The CDR3 has 16 residues. Germline CDR1 SEHNR, CDR2 FQNEAQ (reference sequence). The V gene lost 4 bases and the J gene lost 0 bases, with 15 bases spanning the gap. CDR3 loop: CASSSRDTPSNYGYTF. The CDR3 nucleotides are TGTGCCAGCAGCTCTAGGGACACTCCTTCTAACTATGGCTACACCTTC. Filled out from reference TRBV7-9 and TRBJ1-2, the complete variable domain reads DTGVSQNPRHKITKRGQNVTFRCDPISEHNRLYWYRQTLGQGPEFLTYFQNEAQLEKSRLLSDRFSAERPKGSFSTLEIQRTEQGDSAMYLCASSSRDTPSNYGYTFGSGTRLTVV.